This T cell receptor (beta chain) was documented in a study of T cells of healthy individuals. In TCRdb, the 5' RACE reads were re-called with MiXCR into one record per CDR3 protein. Of around 63,000 distinct CDR3 sequences in the sample, 15% to 20% are singletons; the top ten hold approximately 4.8%. The CDR3 runs 13 residues. Germline CDR1 reads MNHEY; CDR2 reads SVGAGI. V was pared by 6 bases and J by 3 bases, with 4 bases of the junction left unmatched. This clonotype was counted at least ten times. The source of this sequence is a human donor in good health. This rearrangement joins TRBV6-5 to TRBJ1-2; the match to TRBD1 covers 7 bases. The CDR3, as DNA: TGTGCCAGCAGGCTGGGGACAGACTATGGCTACACCTTC. It yields the protein CASRLGTDYGYTF.